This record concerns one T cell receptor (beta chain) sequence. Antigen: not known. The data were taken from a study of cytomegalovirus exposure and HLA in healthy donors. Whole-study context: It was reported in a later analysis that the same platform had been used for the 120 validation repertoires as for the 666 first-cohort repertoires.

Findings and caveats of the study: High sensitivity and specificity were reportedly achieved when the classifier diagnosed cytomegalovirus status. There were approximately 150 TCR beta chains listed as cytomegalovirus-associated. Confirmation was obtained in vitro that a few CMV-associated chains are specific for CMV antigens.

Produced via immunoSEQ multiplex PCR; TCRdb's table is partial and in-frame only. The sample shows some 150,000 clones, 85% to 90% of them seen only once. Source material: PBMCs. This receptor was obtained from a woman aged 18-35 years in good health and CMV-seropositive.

The CDR3 DNA is TGTGCCAGCAGCTCGTTTCCGGACAGGGCCAACACTGAAGCTTTCTTT. Residues: CASSSFPDRANTEAFF. This rearrangement joins TRBV7-2 to TRBJ1-1; 8 bases align to TRBD1. CDR1 is SGHTA, CDR2 FQGNSA, per germline. Trimming took 4 bases from V and 2 from J; bases not matched to a gene: 9. This CDR3 spans 16 amino acids.